A single sample gave rise to the 26 T cell receptor beta chains below, sequenced in a study of identical twins. TCRdb redid the calling of the 5' RACE reads with MiXCR, one entry per CDR3 protein. In the table there are 420,000 or so distinct CDR3 sequences, under 20% of which are singletons. Input material: naive T cells sorted from blood. The receptors were gathered from a man aged 50 or older in good health.

This clonotype was counted many times. The chain has TRBV14 and TRBJ2-1; TRBD1 agrees at 7 bases. The V gene end was trimmed by 2 bases and the J gene end by 4 bases; junction bases not matched to a gene: 5. Germline CDR1 is SGHDN and CDR2 is FVKESK. This CDR3 has 15 residues. The DNA for the CDR3 is TGTGCCAGCAGCCAACTGCCAGGGGGTTACAATGAGCAGTTCTTC. It yields the protein CASSQLPGGYNEQFF.

This clonotype has more than one count but fewer than ten. This chain joins TRBV12-3 or TRBV12-4 and TRBJ2-7; 9 nucleotides line up with TRBD1. This CDR3 region has 16 residues. The J segment lost 0 bases and the V segment lost 7 bases, leaving 10 bases of the junction unmatched. Here the CDR3 reads CASTMSLTGGSYEQYF. CDR3 DNA sequence: TGTGCCAGCACCATGTCCCTGACAGGGGGCTCCTACGAGCAGTACTTC.

This clonotype was seen at least ten times. The CDR3 protein is CASSLEAGGTGEQYF. In DNA, the CDR3 is TGTGCCAGCAGCTTAGAGGCAGGGGGCACAGGGGAGCAGTACTTC. The chain employs TRBV11-2 and TRBJ2-7, with 8 bases that match TRBD1. The CDR3 length is 15 residues. Germline values: CDR1 SGHAT, CDR2 FQNNGV. Trimming took 0 bases from V and 7 from J; bases not matched to a gene: 8.

The chain joins TRBV15 to TRBJ2-1, with TRBD2 matching 10 bases. Germline V gene sequence: CDR1 LNHNV, CDR2 YYDKDF (reference sequence). V trimming: 0 bases; J trimming: 0 bases; junction bases outside the gene matches: 5. This CDR3 is built from 18 residues. The DNA for the CDR3 is TGTGCCACCAGCAGAGATCTGGCTAGCGGGAGCTCCTACAATGAGCAGTTCTTC. Its translation is CATSRDLASGSSYNEQFF.

This clonotype was recorded many times. V usage is TRBV28 and J usage is TRBJ2-2; possibly TRBD2 for D (5 bases). Deletions cut 8 bases from V and 5 bases from J, with 9 bases between. Germline V lookup: CDR1 MDHEN, CDR2 SYDVKM. The CDR3 runs 12 residues. Here the CDR3 DNA reads TGTGCCAGCGGGAGTAGGACCGGGGAGCTGTTTTTT. Protein product: CASGSRTGELFF.

This clonotype was found a few times. The V call is TRBV4-1, the J call TRBJ2-1; 8 bases map to TRBD2. There are 16 residues in the CDR3. Germline V CDR1 and CDR2: MGHRA, YSYEKL. The ends lost 1 base at V and 1 base at J; junction bases unmatched: 3. CDR3 DNA: TGCGCCAGCAGCCAAGTTGGGACTAGATCCTACAATGAGCAGTTCTTC. It translates to CASSQVGTRSYNEQFF.

This clonotype was counted at least ten times. This chain's CDR3 is CAISEQTGPNEKLFF. DNA for the CDR3: TGTGCCATCAGTGAGCAGACAGGCCCCAATGAAAAACTGTTTTTT. The J gene is TRBJ1-4, the V gene TRBV10-3; maybe TRBD1 (6 bases). Trimming removed 2 bases at V and 5 bases at J, with 12 bases between. The CDR3 contains 15 residues. Germline V gene lookup returns CDR1 ENHRY and CDR2 SYGVKD.

This clonotype occurred a few times. J is TRBJ2-1 and V is TRBV9, with a possible D match to TRBD2 (6 bases). Germline V gene lookup returns CDR1 SGDLS and CDR2 YYNGEE. This CDR3 spans 13 amino acids. Trimming removed 0 bases from V and 9 bases from J, with 10 bases in between. The CDR3 reads CASSVASGSEQFF. For the CDR3, the DNA is TGTGCCAGCAGCGTAGCTTCCGGGAGTGAGCAGTTCTTC.

The V gene is TRBV4-1, the J gene TRBJ2-4, with D unclear. Germline V gene sequence: CDR1 MGHRA, CDR2 YSYEKL. V lost 1 base and J lost 7, with 14 bases in between. The CDR3 consists of 15 residues. The CDR3 region is CASSQVFVGANIQYF. The CDR3 nucleotides are TGCGCCAGCAGCCAAGTCTTCGTGGGCGCGAACATTCAGTACTTC.

Ten or more counts support this clonotype. The CDR3: CATSPTGTGVNEQFF. The CDR3 DNA follows: TGTGCCACCAGCCCAACCGGGACCGGGGTCAATGAGCAGTTCTTC. This chain uses TRBV24-1 with TRBJ2-1; either TRBD1 or TRBD2 may supply D (5 bases each). Per the germline V gene, CDR1 is KGHDR and CDR2 is SFDVKD. The germline V and J ends were trimmed by 7 bases and 6 bases, with 18 bases remaining between them. The CDR3 totals 15 residues.

This clonotype was seen many times. The gene calls are TRBV21-1 and TRBJ2-5; the table's D call TRBD2 went unverified against the DNA. TRBV21-1 is a listed pseudogene. The CDR3 consists of 15 residues. The CDR3 DNA reads TGTGCCAGCAGCATTTGGGGGAGGGGGCAAGAGACCCAGTACTTC. Translated: CASSIWGRGQETQYF.

This clonotype was counted at least ten times. This chain connects TRBV7-9 to TRBJ1-1; D is unclear. Germline CDR1 SEHNR, CDR2 FQNEAQ (reference sequence). Trimming shortened V by 5 bases and J by 1 base, and 8 bases separated the two germline ends. The CDR3 contains 13 residues. The CDR3 DNA sequence: TGTGCCAGCAGCCCCGTAAGGAACACTGAAGCTTTCTTT. It specifies CASSPVRNTEAFF.

The chain combines TRBV20-1 with TRBJ2-1; TRBD2 matches at 8 bases. Germline loops: CDR1 DFQATT, CDR2 SNEGSKA (reference sequence). The J segment lost 10 bases and the V segment lost 5 bases, leaving 13 bases of the junction unmatched. The CDR3 runs 14 residues. The CDR3 reads CSARSPGGNGEQFF. The CDR3 coding sequence is TGCAGTGCTCGCTCGCCGGGGGGGAATGGAGAGCAGTTCTTC.

The chain links TRBV28 to TRBJ2-5; D is ambiguous. Germline loops: CDR1 MDHEN, CDR2 SYDVKM. This CDR3 has 13 amino acids. Trimming removed 2 bases at V and 1 base at J, with 5 bases between. For the CDR3, the DNA is TGTGCCAGCAGTTTAATTGGCCAAGAGACCCAGTACTTC. It is translated as CASSLIGQETQYF.

At least ten counts were recorded for this clonotype. The V and J genes are TRBV20-1 and TRBJ1-2, with D possibly TRBD1 on 5 matching bases. Per germline, CDR1 DFQATT and CDR2 SNEGSKA (reference sequence). CDR3 length equals 14 residues. The ends were cut back, 0 bases at V and 4 bases at J, with 12 bases in the middle. CDR3 region: CSARDIGAAYGYTF. The CDR3 DNA reads TGCAGTGCTAGAGATATAGGGGCGGCCTATGGCTACACCTTC.

The V and J genes are TRBV4-2 and TRBJ2-5; D is unclear. This CDR3 has 15 residues. Germline V lookup: CDR1 LGHNA, CDR2 YNFKEQ. V was clipped by 0 bases and J by 3 bases, with 11 bases between them. As DNA, the CDR3 is TGTGCCAGCAGCCAAGATCTTACAGTAAAAGAGACCCAGTACTTC. It yields the protein CASSQDLTVKETQYF.

The CDR3 region has the DNA TGTGCCAGCAGCACAGGGGGGGCACGAGAGGAGGAGACCCAGTACTTC. Encoded protein: CASSTGGAREEETQYF. The V gene is TRBV7-9, the J gene TRBJ2-5, with D maybe TRBD1 (8 bases). Germline assignment: CDR1 SEHNR and CDR2 FQNEAQ (reference sequence). This CDR3 is built from 16 residues. V shed 5 bases and J shed 5 bases, with 21 bases lying between them.

The table lists this clonotype with a few counts. A read error is possible here, since a much larger clone lies one base away. The genes are TRBV7-2 and TRBJ2-2, with TRBD1 matching 10 bases. Losses at the gene ends were 6 bases for V and 6 bases for J; bases not matched to a gene: 1. The CDR3 runs to 13 residues. In germline, CDR1 is SGHTA, CDR2 FQGNSA. The CDR3 reads CASRDRGPGELFF. Here the CDR3 DNA reads TGTGCCAGCAGAGACAGGGGGCCCGGGGAGCTGTTTTTT.

This clonotype has more than one count but fewer than ten. The chain joins TRBV10-3 to TRBJ1-5; 10 bases line up with TRBD1. With V trimmed by 2 bases and J by 2 bases, 6 bases remained unmatched. This CDR3 is 17 amino acids long. Germline V lookup: CDR1 ENHRY, CDR2 SYGVKD. CDR3 bases: TGTGCCATCAGTGAGGAAGACAGGGGGCGAGGCAATCAGCCCCAGCATTTT. Translated: CAISEEDRGRGNQPQHF.

The J gene is TRBJ2-1, the V gene TRBV19; D might be TRBD2 (6 bases). CDR3 length equals 15 residues. Per germline, CDR1 LNHDA and CDR2 SQIVND (reference sequence). Between the trimmed V and J ends, which lost 2 bases and 0 bases, there was a span of 8 bases. In DNA, the CDR3 is TGTGCCAGTAGTATATCCGGGAGCTCCTACAATGAGCAGTTCTTC. Translated, it gives CASSISGSSYNEQFF.

This clonotype was seen at least ten times. V and J are TRBV9 and TRBJ1-1; 7 bases are shared with TRBD1. The germline V gene has CDR1 SGDLS and CDR2 YYNGEE. V was pared by 4 bases and J by 1 base, with 1 base of the junction left unmatched. This CDR3 is built from 13 residues. The CDR3 region is CASSRGPNTEAFF. The CDR3 nucleotides are TGTGCCAGCAGCAGGGGGCCGAACACTGAAGCTTTCTTT.

As DNA, the CDR3 is TGTGCCAGCTTCAGGGGGACCGGGGAAACCCAGTACTTC. Protein sequence: CASFRGTGETQYF. The V gene is TRBV28, the J gene TRBJ2-5; 7 bases fit TRBD1. Germline assignment: CDR1 MDHEN and CDR2 SYDVKM. The J segment lost 8 bases and the V segment lost 8 bases, leaving 11 bases of the junction unmatched. The CDR3 spans 13 residues.

This clonotype came up a few times. Given a much more abundant clone one base away, this may be a read error. V usage is TRBV5-1 and J usage is TRBJ1-1; no definite D call. The germline V gene has CDR1 SGHRS and CDR2 YFSETQ. This CDR3 spans 15 amino acids. The germline V and J ends were trimmed by 0 bases and 6 bases, with 15 bases remaining between them. CDR3 DNA sequence: TGCGCCAGCAGCTTGGTTGTGGGAGTAGGCCCTGAAGCTTTCTTT. Translating gives CASSLVVGVGPEAFF.

The table lists this clonotype with a few counts. The J gene is TRBJ2-7, the V gene TRBV2, with 7 bases lining up with TRBD2. CDR3 length equals 14 residues. Germline loops: CDR1 SNHLY, CDR2 FYNNEI. In nucleotides, the CDR3 is TGTGCAGGATCGAGGGAGGGGCCGGCCTACGAGCAGTACTTC. Its translation is CAGSREGPAYEQYF.

The chain links TRBV19 to TRBJ2-7; perhaps TRBD2 as D (6 bases). The CDR3 loop spans 14 amino acids. V was trimmed by 4 bases and J by 5 bases, leaving 15 bases between them. Per the germline V gene, CDR1 is LNHDA and CDR2 is SQIVND (reference sequence). The DNA of the CDR3 is TGTGCCAGTAGTAACGACCAGCGGGTCAACGAGCAGTACTTC. It is translated as CASSNDQRVNEQYF.

This clonotype was counted ten times or more. This chain joins TRBV10-3 and TRBJ2-7, with D hard to call. The CDR3 has 12 residues. Germline V gives CDR1 ENHRY, CDR2 SYGVKD. V shed 3 bases and J shed 4 bases, with 7 bases lying between them. The CDR3 DNA reads TGTGCCATCAGTGAAACGGATTACGAGCAGTACTTC. Its protein is CAISETDYEQYF.